A single sample is the source of the 18 T cell receptor beta chains below, sequenced in a study of shared clonotypes between healthy human individuals. Data came from immunoSEQ multiplex PCR; TCRdb stores just in-frame clones and leaves some out. Altogether 2 million to 2.5 million clones are present, 85% to 95% being singletons, with the ten largest covering 0.39%. The sequenced material came from naive CD4+ T cells from PBMCs. Sample subset: CD45RA+ positively selected. All receptors derive from a man aged 18-30 years in good health. Some clones in this sample may be carry-over from other donors' samples.

The chain carries TRBV7-2 and TRBJ2-4; D is perhaps TRBD1 (6 bases). V lost 4 bases, J lost 8 bases, and 18 bases lay in between. Germline CDR1 and CDR2: SGHTA and FQGNSA. The CDR3 is 15 residues long. The CDR3 nucleotides read TGTGCCAGCAGCTCGCCTGAGGCAGGGGCGTACATTCAGTACTTC. It codes for CASSSPEAGAYIQYF. Supplemented by reference TRBV7-2 and TRBJ2-4, the full variable domain reads GAGVSQSPSNKVTEKGKDVELRCDPISGHTALYWYRQSLGQGLEFLIYFQGNSAPDKSGLPSDRFSAERTGGSVSTLTIQRTQQEDSAVYLCASSSPEAGAYIQYFGAGTRLSVL.

This sequence joins TRBV6-5 and TRBJ1-2, with D tentatively TRBD1 (6 bases). Trimming took off 0 bases at V and 4 bases at J, with 12 bases between the two ends. The CDR3 has 15 amino acids. Germline CDR1 is MNHEY and CDR2 is SVGAGI. CDR3 DNA: TGTGCCAGCAGTTACTCTACAGGGAGTGCCTATGGCTACACCTTC. Its translation is CASSYSTGSAYGYTF.

The gene calls are TRBV7-9 and TRBJ1-2, with D possibly matching TRBD1 (5 bases). The CDR3 runs to 16 residues. V was pared by 4 bases and J by 3 bases, with 18 bases between. Germline V lookup: CDR1 SEHNR, CDR2 FQNEAQ (reference sequence). CDR3 residues: CASSSGLGRDDYGYTF. CDR3 sequence (DNA): TGTGCCAGCAGCTCCGGTCTGGGCAGGGACGACTATGGCTACACCTTC. The variable domain in full, with the rest retrieved from reference TRBV7-9 and TRBJ1-2, is DTGVSQNPRHKITKRGQNVTFRCDPISEHNRLYWYRQTLGQGPEFLTYFQNEAQLEKSRLLSDRFSAERPKGSFSTLEIQRTEQGDSAMYLCASSSGLGRDDYGYTFGSGTRLTVV.

A remark on this clone: The identical CDR3 is also encoded by other nucleotide sequences in the sample. The V gene is TRBV5-1, the J gene TRBJ2-7; 10 bases are shared with TRBD1. With V trimmed by 0 bases and J by 1 base, 4 bases remained unmatched. From germline, CDR1 is SGHRS and CDR2 YFSETQ. This CDR3 region has 16 residues. The CDR3 sequence is CASSLAGTGVSYEQYF. CDR3 sequence (DNA): TGCGCCAGCAGCTTGGCCGGGACAGGGGTTTCCTACGAGCAGTACTTC.

V and J are TRBV4-3 and TRBJ2-2; unclear D gene. The CDR3 is made up of 14 amino acids. Trimming took 0 bases from V and 2 from J, leaving 4 bases between them. Germline V gene data show CDR1 as LGHNA and CDR2 as YSLEER. The CDR3: CASSQDANTGELFF. In DNA, the CDR3 is TGCGCCAGCAGCCAAGACGCCAACACCGGGGAGCTGTTTTTT.

A word on this clone: The same CDR3 arises from other DNA sequences in this sample as well. The V and J genes are TRBV5-1 and TRBJ1-5; 7 nucleotides match TRBD1. V was clipped by 0 bases and J by 7 bases; unmatched bases: 4. The length of the CDR3 is 14 residues. From germline, CDR1 is SGHRS and CDR2 YFSETQ. Here the CDR3 reads CASSLDRGGQPQHF. CDR3 sequence (DNA): TGCGCCAGCAGCTTGGACAGGGGAGGGCAGCCCCAGCATTTT.

Concerning this clone: Other DNA sequences in the sample encode the same CDR3. The chain has TRBV19 and TRBJ1-4, with D possibly TRBD1 on 6 matching bases. Deletions cut 6 bases from V and 5 bases from J, with 13 bases between. The germline CDR1 and CDR2 sequences are LNHDA and SQIVND (reference sequence). This CDR3 has 14 residues. The CDR3 DNA reads TGTGCCAGTAGCCCTGGACAGAGGAATGAAAAACTGTTTTTT. Its protein is CASSPGQRNEKLFF.

The rearrangement links TRBV28 to TRBJ1-2; no definite D call. The CDR3 has 13 residues. V gave up 3 bases and J gave up 4 bases, with 9 bases separating them. From germline, CDR1 is MDHEN and CDR2 SYDVKM. For the CDR3, the DNA is TGTGCCAGCAGTTTTATCCCTGGCTATGGCTACACCTTC. Its translation: CASSFIPGYGYTF.

This clone occurred once. The V gene is TRBV28, the J gene TRBJ1-1; a possible D gene is TRBD1 (6 bases). Germline V gene sequence: CDR1 MDHEN, CDR2 SYDVKM. CDR3 length: 13 amino acids. V lost 6 bases, J lost 4 bases, and 12 bases lay in between. The CDR3 here is CASSKTGFTEAFF. In nucleotides, the CDR3 is TGTGCCAGCAGCAAGACAGGTTTCACTGAAGCTTTCTTT.

This clone was detected only a few times. V gene TRBV10-2 combines with J gene TRBJ1-5; D gene unclear. CDR1 and CDR2 from the germline V gene are WSHSY and SAAADI. The CDR3 extends over 14 amino acids. The ends were cut back, 0 bases at V and 6 bases at J, with 9 bases in the middle. CDR3 sequence: CASSESGVSQPQHF. CDR3 coding DNA: TGCGCCAGCAGTGAGTCTGGGGTGTCTCAGCCCCAGCATTTT.

Here the CDR3 DNA reads TGTGCCTGGAGTTCTGTGGTCGCGGATCAGCCCCAGCATTTT. It yields the protein CAWSSVVADQPQHF. The chain links TRBV30 to TRBJ1-5; D call uncertain. The V and J ends lost 2 bases and 5 bases respectively, with 13 bases between them. The CDR3 has 14 amino acids. CDR1 is GTSNPN and CDR2 is SVGIG in the germline V gene (reference sequence).

The V gene is TRBV28, the J gene TRBJ1-5; TRBD1 might be the D (6 bases). The V end was cut by 9 bases, the J end by 0 bases, with 15 bases between. This CDR3 comprises 15 residues. Looked up from germline, CDR1 is MDHEN and CDR2 is SYDVKM. For the CDR3, the DNA is TGTGCCAGTTCGGGACAACCATATAGCAATCAGCCCCAGCATTTT. Translated: CASSGQPYSNQPQHF.

The chain uses TRBV29-1 and TRBJ2-3, with D hard to call. Germline V gene lookup returns CDR1 SQVTM and CDR2 ANQGSEA. The CDR3 length is 12 residues. The germline V and J ends were trimmed by 4 bases and 5 bases, with 10 bases remaining between them. The CDR3 DNA is TGCAGCGTTGGACATTTGATAGATACGCAGTATTTT. Translation gives CSVGHLIDTQYF.

The V call is TRBV7-8, the J call TRBJ1-5; 9 bases align to TRBD1. Germline loops: CDR1 SGHVS, CDR2 FQNEAQ. This CDR3 comprises 17 residues. V dropped 2 bases and J dropped 4; count of bases not matched to a gene: 9. The CDR3 DNA reads as TGTGCCAGCAGCTTATCCCTGTGGGACAGGGTTAATCAGCCCCAGCATTTT. Its protein product is CASSLSLWDRVNQPQHF. Variable domain in full (rest from reference TRBV7-8 and TRBJ1-5): GAGVSQSPRYKVAKRGQDVALRCDPISGHVSLFWYQQALGQGPEFLTYFQNEAQLDKSGLPSDRFFAERPEGSVSTLKIQRTQQEDSAVYLCASSLSLWDRVNQPQHFGDGTRLSIL.

V usage is TRBV5-1 and J usage is TRBJ2-3; tentatively, D is TRBD1 (5 bases). Germline V gene lookup returns CDR1 SGHRS and CDR2 YFSETQ. V gave up 4 bases and J gave up 6 bases, with 15 bases separating them. The CDR3 has 14 amino acids. The CDR3 loop is CASSPSFGADTQYF. CDR3 nucleotides: TGCGCCAGCAGCCCCAGTTTTGGGGCCGATACGCAGTATTTT.

The chain couples TRBV4-1 to TRBJ1-2, with 7 bases aligning to TRBD1. The CDR3 extends over 15 amino acids. V trimming: 0 bases; J trimming: 7 bases; junction bases outside the gene matches: 8. Per germline, CDR1 MGHRA and CDR2 YSYEKL. The CDR3 DNA sequence: TGCGCCAGCAGCCAAGATGAAGGGGGCCTGGGTGGCTACACCTTC. Translated, it gives CASSQDEGGLGGYTF.

The CDR3 DNA sequence: TGTGCCAGCAGCTCAAAGGGGAGGCCCTACGAGCAGTACTTC. Residues: CASSSKGRPYEQYF. The gene calls are TRBV5-4 and TRBJ2-7, with D maybe TRBD2 (6 bases). In germline, CDR1 is SGHNT, CDR2 YYREEE (reference sequence). V shed 3 bases and J shed 2 bases, with 12 bases lying between them. The CDR3 has 14 residues.

This chain uses TRBV4-2 with TRBJ1-2; D gene ambiguous. This CDR3 region has 16 residues. The V gene's germline CDR1 is LGHNA and CDR2 YNFKEQ. V was shortened by 0 bases and J by 0 bases, with 11 bases between the two germline ends. The CDR3 here is CASSQDRSNSNYGYTF. The CDR3 DNA sequence: TGTGCCAGCAGCCAAGATCGGAGTAACTCTAACTATGGCTACACCTTC.